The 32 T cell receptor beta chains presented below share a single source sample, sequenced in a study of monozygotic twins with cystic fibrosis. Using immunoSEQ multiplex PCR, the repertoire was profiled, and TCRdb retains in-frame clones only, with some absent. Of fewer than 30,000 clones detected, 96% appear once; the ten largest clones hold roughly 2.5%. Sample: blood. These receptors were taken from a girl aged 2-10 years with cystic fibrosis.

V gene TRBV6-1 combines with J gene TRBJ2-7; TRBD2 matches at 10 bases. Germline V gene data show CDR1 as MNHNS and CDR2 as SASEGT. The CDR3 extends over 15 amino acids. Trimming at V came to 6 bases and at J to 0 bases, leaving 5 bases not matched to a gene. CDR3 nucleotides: TGTGCCAGCAGCAGGTGGACTAGCGGCTCCTACGAGCAGTACTTC. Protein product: CASSRWTSGSYEQYF.

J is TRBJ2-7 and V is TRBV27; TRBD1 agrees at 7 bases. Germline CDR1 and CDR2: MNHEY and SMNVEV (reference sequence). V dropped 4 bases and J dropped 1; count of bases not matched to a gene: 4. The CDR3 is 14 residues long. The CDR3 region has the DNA TGTGCCAGCAGTTCTTACAGGGGATCCTACGAGCAGTACTTC. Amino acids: CASSSYRGSYEQYF.

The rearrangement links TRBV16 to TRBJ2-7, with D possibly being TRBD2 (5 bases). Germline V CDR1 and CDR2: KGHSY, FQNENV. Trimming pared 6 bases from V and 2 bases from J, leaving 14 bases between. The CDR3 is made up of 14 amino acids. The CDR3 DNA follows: TGTGCCAGCAGTCACAGCGGCCGGACCTACGAGCAGTACTTC. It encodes CASSHSGRTYEQYF.

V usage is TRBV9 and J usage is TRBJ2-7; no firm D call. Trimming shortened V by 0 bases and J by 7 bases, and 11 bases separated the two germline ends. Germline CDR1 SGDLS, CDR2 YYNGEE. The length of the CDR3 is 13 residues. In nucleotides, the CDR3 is TGTGCCAGCAGCGTAGACGGATATGGAGAGCAGTACTTC. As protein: CASSVDGYGEQYF. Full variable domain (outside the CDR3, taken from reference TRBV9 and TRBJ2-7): DSGVTQTPKHLITATGQRVTLRCSPRSGDLSVYWYQQSLDQGLQFLIQYYNGEERAKGNILERFSAQQFPDLHSELNLSSLELGDSALYFCASSVDGYGEQYFGPGTRLTVT.

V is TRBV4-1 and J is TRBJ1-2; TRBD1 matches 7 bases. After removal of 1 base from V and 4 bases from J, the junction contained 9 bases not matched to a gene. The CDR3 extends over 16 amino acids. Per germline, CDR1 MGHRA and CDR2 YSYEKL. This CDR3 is CASSQGGQGVSYGYTF. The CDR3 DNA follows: TGCGCCAGCAGCCAAGGGGGGCAGGGGGTTTCCTATGGCTACACCTTC.

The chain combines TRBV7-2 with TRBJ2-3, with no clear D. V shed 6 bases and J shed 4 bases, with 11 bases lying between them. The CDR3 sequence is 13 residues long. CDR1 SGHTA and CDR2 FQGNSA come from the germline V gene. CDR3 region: CASSWDLPDTQYF. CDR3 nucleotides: TGTGCCAGCAGTTGGGATTTACCAGATACGCAGTATTTT.

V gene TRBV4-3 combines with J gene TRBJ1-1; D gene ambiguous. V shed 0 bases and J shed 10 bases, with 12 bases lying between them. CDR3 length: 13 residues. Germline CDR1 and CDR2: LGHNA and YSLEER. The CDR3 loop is CASSQDQAGAAFF. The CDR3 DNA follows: TGCGCCAGCAGCCAAGATCAGGCAGGCGCAGCTTTCTTT.

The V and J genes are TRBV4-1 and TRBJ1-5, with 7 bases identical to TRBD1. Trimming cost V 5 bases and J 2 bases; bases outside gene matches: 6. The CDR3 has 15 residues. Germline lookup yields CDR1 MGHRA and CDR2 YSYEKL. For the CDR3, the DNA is TGCGCCAGCAGCTGGGGGCAGGGGGGCAATCAGCCCCAGCATTTT. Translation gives CASSWGQGGNQPQHF.

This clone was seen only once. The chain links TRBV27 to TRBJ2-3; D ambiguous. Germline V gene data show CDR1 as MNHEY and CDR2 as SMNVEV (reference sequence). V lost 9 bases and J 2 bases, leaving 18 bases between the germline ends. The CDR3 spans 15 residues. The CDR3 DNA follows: TGTGCCAGTTCCCGCTTAGGTTATGACACAGATACGCAGTATTTT. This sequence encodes CASSRLGYDTDTQYF.

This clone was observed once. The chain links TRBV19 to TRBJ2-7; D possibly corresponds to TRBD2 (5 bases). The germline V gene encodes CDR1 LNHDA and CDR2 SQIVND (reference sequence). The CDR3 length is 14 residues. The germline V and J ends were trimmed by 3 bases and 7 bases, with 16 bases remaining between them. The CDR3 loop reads CASSIRGLVGEQYF. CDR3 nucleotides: TGTGCCAGTAGTATCCGCGGGCTAGTGGGTGAGCAGTACTTC.

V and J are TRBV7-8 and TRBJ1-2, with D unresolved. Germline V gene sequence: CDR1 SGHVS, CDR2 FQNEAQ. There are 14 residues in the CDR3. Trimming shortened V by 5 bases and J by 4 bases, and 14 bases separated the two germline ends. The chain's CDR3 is CASSLTGGLYGYTF. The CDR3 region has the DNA TGTGCCAGCAGCCTAACCGGCGGGCTCTATGGCTACACCTTC.

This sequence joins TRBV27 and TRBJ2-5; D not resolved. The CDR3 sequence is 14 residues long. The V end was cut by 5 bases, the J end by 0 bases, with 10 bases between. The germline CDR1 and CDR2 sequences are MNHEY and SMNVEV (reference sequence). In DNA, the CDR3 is TGTGCCAGCAGTCCAGGACGCCACCAAGAGACCCAGTACTTC. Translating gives CASSPGRHQETQYF.

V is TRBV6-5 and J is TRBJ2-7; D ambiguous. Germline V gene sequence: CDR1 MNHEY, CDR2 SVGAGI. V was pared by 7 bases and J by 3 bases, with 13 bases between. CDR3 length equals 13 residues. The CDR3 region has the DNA TGTGCCAGCAAATCCGGAAACTACTACGAGCAGTACTTC. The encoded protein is CASKSGNYYEQYF.

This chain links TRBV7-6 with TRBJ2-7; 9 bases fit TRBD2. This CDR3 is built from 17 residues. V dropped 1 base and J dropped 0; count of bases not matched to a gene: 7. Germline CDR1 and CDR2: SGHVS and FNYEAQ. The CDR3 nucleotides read TGTGCCAGCAGCTTAGTTAGCGGGAGAGACTCCTCCTACGAGCAGTACTTC. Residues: CASSLVSGRDSSYEQYF.

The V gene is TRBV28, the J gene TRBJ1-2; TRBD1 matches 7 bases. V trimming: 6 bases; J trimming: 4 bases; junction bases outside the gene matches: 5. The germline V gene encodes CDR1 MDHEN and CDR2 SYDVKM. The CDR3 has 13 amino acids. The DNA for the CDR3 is TGTGCCAGCAGCCCGGGACAGACCTATGGCTACACCTTC. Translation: CASSPGQTYGYTF.

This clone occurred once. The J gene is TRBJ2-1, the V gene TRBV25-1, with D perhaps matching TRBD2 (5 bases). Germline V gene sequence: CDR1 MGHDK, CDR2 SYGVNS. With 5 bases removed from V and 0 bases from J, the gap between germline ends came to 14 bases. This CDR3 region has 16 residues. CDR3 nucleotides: TGTGCCAGCAGTCTTGGCGGAGGCAGCTCCTACAATGAGCAGTTCTTC. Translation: CASSLGGGSSYNEQFF. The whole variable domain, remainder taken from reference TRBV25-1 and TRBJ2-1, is EADIYQTPRYLVIGTGKKITLECSQTMGHDKMYWYQQDPGMELHLIHYSYGVNSTEKGDLSSESTVSRIRTEHFPLTLESARPSHTSQYLCASSLGGGSSYNEQFFGPGTRLTVL.

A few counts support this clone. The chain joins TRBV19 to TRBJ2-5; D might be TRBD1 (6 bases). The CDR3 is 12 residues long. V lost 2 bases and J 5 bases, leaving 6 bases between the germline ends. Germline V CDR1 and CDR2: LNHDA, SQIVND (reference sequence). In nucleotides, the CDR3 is TGTGCCAGTAGTATACAGGGGGAGACCCAGTACTTC. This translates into CASSIQGETQYF.

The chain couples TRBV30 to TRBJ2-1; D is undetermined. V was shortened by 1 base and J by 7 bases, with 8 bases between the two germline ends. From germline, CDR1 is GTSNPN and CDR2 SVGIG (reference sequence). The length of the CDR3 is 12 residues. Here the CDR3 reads CAWSDTPNEQFF. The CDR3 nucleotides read TGTGCCTGGAGTGACACACCGAATGAGCAGTTCTTC.

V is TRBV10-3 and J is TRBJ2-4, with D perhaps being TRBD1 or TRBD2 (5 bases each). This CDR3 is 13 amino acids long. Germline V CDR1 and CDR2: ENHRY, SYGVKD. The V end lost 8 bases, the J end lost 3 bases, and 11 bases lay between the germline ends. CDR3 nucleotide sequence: TGTGCCATCGGGGGATTGGACAAAAACATTCAGTACTTC. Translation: CAIGGLDKNIQYF.

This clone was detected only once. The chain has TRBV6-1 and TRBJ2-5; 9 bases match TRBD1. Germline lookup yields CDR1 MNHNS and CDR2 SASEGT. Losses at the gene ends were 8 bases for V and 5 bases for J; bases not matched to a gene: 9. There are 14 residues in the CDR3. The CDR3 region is CASYKTGGGETQYF. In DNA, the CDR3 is TGTGCCAGCTATAAGACAGGGGGTGGTGAGACCCAGTACTTC.

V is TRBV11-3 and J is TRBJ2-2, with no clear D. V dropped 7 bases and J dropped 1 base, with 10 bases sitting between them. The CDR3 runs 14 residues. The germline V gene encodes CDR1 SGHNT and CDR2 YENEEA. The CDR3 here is CASKGGVNTGELFF. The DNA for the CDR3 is TGTGCCAGCAAGGGTGGAGTGAACACCGGGGAGCTGTTTTTT. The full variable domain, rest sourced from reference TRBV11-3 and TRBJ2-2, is EAGVVQSPRYKIIEKKQPVAFWCNPISGHNTLYWYLQNLGQGPELLIRYENEEAVDDSQLPKDRFSAERLKGVDSTLKIQPAELGDSAVYLCASKGGVNTGELFFGEGSRLTVL.

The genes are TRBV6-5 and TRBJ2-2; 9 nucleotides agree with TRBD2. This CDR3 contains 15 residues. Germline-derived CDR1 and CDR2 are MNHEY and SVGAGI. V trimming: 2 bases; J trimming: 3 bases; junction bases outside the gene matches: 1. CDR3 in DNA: TGTGCCAGCAGTTACGGCGGGAGGGACACCGGGGAGCTGTTTTTT. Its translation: CASSYGGRDTGELFF.

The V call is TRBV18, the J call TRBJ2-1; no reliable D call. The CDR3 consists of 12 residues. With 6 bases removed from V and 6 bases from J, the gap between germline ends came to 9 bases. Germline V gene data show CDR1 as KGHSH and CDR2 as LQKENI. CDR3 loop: CASSGSLNEQFF. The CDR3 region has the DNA TGTGCCAGCTCGGGGTCGCTCAATGAGCAGTTCTTC.

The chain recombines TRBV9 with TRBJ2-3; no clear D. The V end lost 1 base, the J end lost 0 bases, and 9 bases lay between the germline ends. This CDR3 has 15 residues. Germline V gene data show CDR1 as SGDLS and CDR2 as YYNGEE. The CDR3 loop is CASSVPVGSTDTQYF. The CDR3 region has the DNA TGTGCCAGCAGCGTACCGGTGGGAAGCACAGATACGCAGTATTTT.

As DNA, the CDR3 is TGTGCCAGCAGCCGGGGGGGGTTCTACGAGCAGTACTTC. It specifies CASSRGGFYEQYF. The rearrangement links TRBV4-2 to TRBJ2-7; 7 bases align to TRBD2. This CDR3 has 13 residues. Germline V CDR1 and CDR2: LGHNA, YNFKEQ. The V gene end was trimmed by 4 bases and the J gene end by 3 bases; junction bases not matched to a gene: 3.

The CDR3 coding sequence is TGCGCCAGCAGCCCCGTGGGAGACGCAACTAATGAAAAACTGTTTTTT. This codes for CASSPVGDATNEKLFF. The chain has TRBV5-1 and TRBJ1-4; D remains unclear. V was trimmed by 4 bases and J by 0 bases, leaving 13 bases between them. CDR3 length: 16 residues. Per germline, CDR1 SGHRS and CDR2 YFSETQ.

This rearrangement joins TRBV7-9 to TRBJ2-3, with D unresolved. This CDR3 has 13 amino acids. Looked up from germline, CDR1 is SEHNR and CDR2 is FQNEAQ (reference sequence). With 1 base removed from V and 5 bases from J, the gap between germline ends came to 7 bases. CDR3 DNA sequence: TGTGCCAGCAGCTTAGGGGCAAAAGATACGCAGTATTTT. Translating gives CASSLGAKDTQYF.

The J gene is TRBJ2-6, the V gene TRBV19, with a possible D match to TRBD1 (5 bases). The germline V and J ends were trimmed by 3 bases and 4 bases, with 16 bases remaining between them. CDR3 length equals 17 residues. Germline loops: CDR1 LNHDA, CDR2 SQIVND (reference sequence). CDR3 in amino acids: CASSMSQGLGGANVLTF. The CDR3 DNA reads TGTGCCAGTAGTATGTCGCAGGGCTTAGGGGGGGCCAACGTCCTGACTTTC.

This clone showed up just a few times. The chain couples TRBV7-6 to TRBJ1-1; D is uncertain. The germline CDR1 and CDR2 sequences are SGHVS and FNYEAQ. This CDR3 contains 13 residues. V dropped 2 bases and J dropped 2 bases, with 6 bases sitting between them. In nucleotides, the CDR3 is TGTGCCAGCAGCTTACAGGTCAACACTGAAGCTTTCTTT. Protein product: CASSLQVNTEAFF.

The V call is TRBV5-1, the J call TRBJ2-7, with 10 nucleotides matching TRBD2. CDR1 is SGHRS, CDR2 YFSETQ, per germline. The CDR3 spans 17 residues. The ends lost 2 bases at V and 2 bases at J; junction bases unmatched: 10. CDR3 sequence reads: CASSFLPGAGGPYEQYF. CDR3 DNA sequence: TGCGCCAGCAGCTTTCTCCCTGGAGCGGGAGGGCCCTACGAGCAGTACTTC.

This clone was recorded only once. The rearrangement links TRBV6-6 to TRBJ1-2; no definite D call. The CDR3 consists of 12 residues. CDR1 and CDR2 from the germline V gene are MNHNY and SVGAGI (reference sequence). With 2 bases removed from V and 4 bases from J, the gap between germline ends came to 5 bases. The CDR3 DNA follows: TGTGCCAGCAGTTACGGATCCTATGGCTACACCTTC. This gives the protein CASSYGSYGYTF.

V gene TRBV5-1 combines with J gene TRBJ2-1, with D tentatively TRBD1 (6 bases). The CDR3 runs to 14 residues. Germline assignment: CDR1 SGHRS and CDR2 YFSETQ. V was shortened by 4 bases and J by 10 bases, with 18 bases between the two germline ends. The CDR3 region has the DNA TGCGCCAGCAGCGTGGATCCCAGCACAGGGGAGCAGTTCTTC. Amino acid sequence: CASSVDPSTGEQFF.